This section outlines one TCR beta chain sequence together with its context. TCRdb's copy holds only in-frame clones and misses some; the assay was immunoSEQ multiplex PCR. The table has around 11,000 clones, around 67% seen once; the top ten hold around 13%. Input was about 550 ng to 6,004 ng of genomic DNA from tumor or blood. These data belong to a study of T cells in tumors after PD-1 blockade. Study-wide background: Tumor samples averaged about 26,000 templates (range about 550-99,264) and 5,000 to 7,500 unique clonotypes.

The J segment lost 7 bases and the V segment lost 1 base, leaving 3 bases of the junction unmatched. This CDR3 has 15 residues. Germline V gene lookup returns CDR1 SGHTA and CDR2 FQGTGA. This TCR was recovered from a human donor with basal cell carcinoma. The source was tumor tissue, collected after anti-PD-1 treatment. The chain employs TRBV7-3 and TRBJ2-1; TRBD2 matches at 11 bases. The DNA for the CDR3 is TGTGCCAGCAGCTTAAGGCTAGCGGGGGGAAATGAGCAGTTCTTC. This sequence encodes CASSLRLAGGNEQFF.